This T cell receptor (beta chain) was obtained from a study of shared clonotypes between healthy human individuals (TCRdb year 2020). For the wider study: A few men and two women, aged 18 to 49 years, made up the cohort. For each donor, CD4 naive and CD4 memory were each given three plates, CD8 naive was given two plates, and CD8 memory was given one plate. To estimate repertoire size and how much clonotypes are shared between individuals, the study performed deep sequencing of blood TCR repertoires from five healthy adults. Libraries were prepared and TCR repertoires were sequenced by different laboratories using diverse techniques, in order to increase sequencing depth and limit assay-specific biases. Leukapheresis yielded between about 0.94 and 8.9 billion PBMCs per donor. Study-wide conclusions, independent of this receptor: About 5% of naive CD4, roughly 3.5% of naive CD8, about 2.5% of memory CD4, and 0.35% to 0.5% of memory CD8 clonotypes were shared across four donors. The genetic and exposure-history diversity represented was limited by the small number of donors. Even with the large sequencing depth, rarefaction of the sorted-subset datasets indicated that sequencing was incomplete. Higher generation probabilities were observed for clonotypes shared by all four sorted-subset donors than for non-shared clonotypes. Sampling was restricted to blood, and TCR repertoires in tissue are likely to differ from TCR repertoires in blood. Estimated clonotype richness was generally larger for naive than for memory subsets. Based on pairwise subsampling, the degree of clonotype sharing among donors was expected to be affected by sequencing depth.

The germline V gene encodes CDR1 MNHEY and CDR2 SMNVEV (reference sequence). From V the trimming removes 5 bases and from J it removes 2 bases, while the gene matches leave 3 bases of the junction unaccounted for. The CDR3 numbers 14 residues from cysteine through phenylalanine. The read is trimmed to its CDR3 DNA, 42 bases read in frame from base 1. Using the deep immunoSEQ assay, TCR CDR3 regions were amplified from genomic DNA by multiplex PCR. For each cell subset, the extracted genomic DNA was distributed evenly across all wells of several immunoSEQ 96-well plates, and each plate served as one replicate. Each replicate PCR for sorted subsets received approximately 220 ng genomic DNA, equal to about 30,000 T cell genomes. The purified libraries were quantified using a Qubit 3.0 fluorometer, sized with a Bioanalyzer 2100, and then quantified again using the KAPA Library Quantification kit. A separate single-read 150-cycle Illumina NextSeq 550 flow cell was used to sequence each immunoSEQ 96-well plate. The authors processed their data as follows. Because the immunoSEQ output included only junctional sequences and no quality scores, the filtering could not be the same as the filtering used for full-length reads. Sequences were annotated with PyIR, a Python wrapper for IgBLAST v1.9, using IMGT germline references to assign V/J genes and CDR3. Any read was removed if the V/J assignment was weak (E-value above 1e-6), the CDR3 was missing, or the read contained stop codons, out-of-frame junctions, or ambiguous translated residues. V3J clonotypes were defined as sequences sharing the same inferred V gene, J gene, and CDR3 amino acid sequence. Percentage overlap between repertoires was computed as shared unique clonotypes divided by the size of the smaller repertoire. Three approaches were used to assess repertoire richness: RTK rarefaction, the Chao1 estimator, and Recon v2.1 estimates of unobserved clonotypes. Generation probabilities were computed with OLGA for all TCRbeta clonotypes obtained by the gDNA method from several donors. In its TCRdb copy, this immuneACCESS table keeps in-frame sequences only and misses some clones. Where compared with another copy, unresolved V genes explain less than half of these, and the others have no known cause. The V and J calls and clone size come from that table; D and trimming were worked out from the DNA. This sample comprises some 2.4 million clones, over 85% of them detected only once. The top ten clonotypes cover around 0.4% of the sample.

Comments on this clone: Its antigen remains unidentified. It has no much larger one-base neighbor in the sample; base qualities were not kept. Other DNA sequences in this sample translate to the same CDR3.

The donors were healthy, HIV-negative adults who had no recently reported acute infections or vaccinations. Only Caucasian adults living in Nashville, Tennessee, USA were represented among the donors. CD4+ T cells were enriched through magnetic negative selection, after which naive cells were positively selected on CD45RA and the remaining negative fraction served as the memory subset. Blood was obtained by leukapheresis, after which PBMCs were separated by Ficoll-Histopaque density gradient centrifugation and cryopreserved in liquid nitrogen vapor phase. Analytical flow cytometry was used to check the purity and quantity of each magnetically sorted T cell population. Genomic DNA was isolated from each sorted fraction and quantified by UV absorbance on a Nanodrop 2000c.

The specimen sequenced was naive CD4+ T cells from PBMCs. The sample's cell subset or site label, in plain terms: CD45RA+ positively selected. The sequence was obtained from a man between 18 and 35 years old in good health. Some clones in this sample may be carry-over from other donors' samples. The rearrangement joined TRBV27 to TRBJ2-7, with 10 bases matching TRBD1. Read as DNA, the sequence is TGTGCCAGCAGTCTCGACAGGGGGCCCTACGAGCAGTACTTC. The encoded protein is CASSLDRGPYEQYF.